This TCR beta chain was found in a study of early T cells in non-severe SARS-CoV-2 infection. The TCR library protocol was used to attach unique molecular identifiers. These identifiers were attached to individual cDNA molecules. TCRdb fed the 5' RACE reads into MiXCR, producing one record per CDR3 protein. Among roughly 55,000 distinct CDR3 sequences listed, more than 12% were seen once. This clonotype was recorded many times. The length of the CDR3 is 17 residues. Trimming cost V 5 bases and J 7 bases; bases outside gene matches: 15. CDR1 and CDR2 (germline): SGHTA, FQGNSA. The sequences come from whole blood, collected at baseline. The chain is built from TRBV7-2 and TRBJ2-1, with 9 bases identical to TRBD1. This sequence originates from an adult who was a healthcare worker with PCR-confirmed SARS-CoV-2 infection or an uninfected control (not recorded which). The CDR3 is CASSPRTGGERINEQFF. The CDR3 DNA follows: TGTGCCAGCAGCCCGCGAACAGGGGGCGAAAGAATTAATGAGCAGTTCTTC. Supplemented by reference TRBV7-2 and TRBJ2-1, the full variable domain reads GAGVSQSPSNKVTEKGKDVELRCDPISGHTALYWYRQSLGQGLEFLIYFQGNSAPDKSGLPSDRFSAERTGGSVSTLTIQRTQQEDSAVYLCASSPRTGGERINEQFFGPGTRLTVL.